This T cell receptor beta chain was sequenced in a study of glioma-infiltrating T cells. General observations from the study: Non-neoplastic patients had below-expected tissue-blood divergence, while all gliomas exceeded expectation.

This clonotype has a count of ten or more. Its target is not known. This CDR3 region has 13 residues. Germline CDR1 reads MDHEN; CDR2 reads SYDVKM. V lost 3 bases and J 6 bases, leaving 11 bases between the germline ends. Amplification of TCR alpha and beta CDR3 regions from RNA used iRepertoire nested multiplex PCR. One-step reverse transcription and amplification started from approximately 100-400 ng of tissue mRNA or PBMC total RNA. TCRdb re-called the multiplex PCR reads with MiXCR, one entry per CDR3 protein. The table shows fewer than 200,000 distinct CDR3 sequences, with about 40% occurring only once.

The V call is TRBV28, the J call TRBJ1-1; D not certain. This sequence was found in a human donor with low-grade glioma or glioblastoma, undergoing nonglioma brain surgery, or in good health (not recorded which). Sequencing used glioma tissue, nonneoplastic brain tissue, or PBMCs (not recorded which). The CDR3 is CASSFRVGPEAFF. As DNA, the CDR3 is TGTGCCAGCAGTTTTCGAGTAGGTCCTGAAGCTTTCTTT.